This T cell receptor (beta chain) is drawn from a study of CD8+CD57+ T cells in acquired aplastic anemia. About the study: The study obtained an average of around 3.4 ug of DNA from sorted CD4+ and CD8+ cells. Study results and caveats: CD8+ Simpson's diversity did not differ significantly between patients and controls. Patients had around 30 CD8+ CDR3 sequences in common with controls (the shared set).

Turning to this clonotype: Its antigen remains unidentified.

CD8+CD57+ cell expansion had been shown by flow cytometry in patients chosen for sequencing. V shed 8 bases and J 8 bases; nucleotides not matched to a gene: 6. The CDR3 is 13 amino acids. In germline, CDR1 is LNHDA, CDR2 SQIVND (reference sequence). Researchers used genomic DNA as the template to profile TCR beta VDJ and CDR3. A single record per CDR3 protein comes from TCRdb applying MiXCR to the reads. The sample lists around 200,000 distinct CDR3 sequences; roughly 60% were seen once. Sequenced sample: sorted CD4+, CD8+, or CD8+CD57+ T cells (not recorded which) from PBMCs. The clonotype was recovered from a human donor with aplastic anemia. V usage is TRBV19 and J usage is TRBJ1-6; 7 nucleotides line up with TRBD1. For the CDR3, the DNA is TGTGCCAGTCGAGGGCAGGGGGATTCACCCCTCCACTTT. It translates to CASRGQGDSPLHF.